This T cell receptor beta chain was sequenced during a study of PD-1 blockade in classical Hodgkin lymphoma. The time point is: cycle 4 day 1 (C4D1), after more than five weeks of nivolumab. Every patient relapsed after autologous stem cell transplantation, and brentuximab vedotin exposure varied. CD8+ T cell isolation from thawed PBMCs was performed by magnetic negative selection. The V end lost 7 bases, the J end lost 4 bases, and 13 bases lay between the germline ends. This CDR3 spans 13 amino acids. The germline CDR1 and CDR2 sequences are SNHLY and FYNNEI. Data came from immunoSEQ multiplex PCR; TCRdb stores just in-frame clones and leaves some out. The table has about 15,000 clones, around nine tenths seen once.

The clonotype originates from a human donor with classical Hodgkin lymphoma. V gene TRBV2 combines with J gene TRBJ1-2, with no clear D. The sequences come from CD8+ T cells from blood, collected before the fourth cycle of nivolumab. The DNA of the CDR3 is TGTGCCAGCAATGGGCGCGCCATCTATGGCTACACCTTC. Translated: CASNGRAIYGYTF. Full variable domain (outside the CDR3, taken from reference TRBV2 and TRBJ1-2): EPEVTQTPSHQVTQMGQEVILRCVPISNHLYFYWYRQILGQKVEFLVSFYNNEISEKSEIFDDQFSVERPDGSNFTLKIRSTKLEDSAMYFCASNGRAIYGYTFGSGTRLTVV.